Here is one T cell receptor beta chain with its context. What it binds is not known. At one of its ends the junction is not consistent with the germline gene, which may arise from a read error. A minimum of 7 million PBMCs was isolated per sample. The sample originates from a study of blood T cells in healthy people across ages. Using a J-beta primer mix together with a sample-barcoded 5' primer, a second PCR was run for about 6 to 11 cycles. TCRdb re-derived calls from the 5' RACE reads in MiXCR, one entry per CDR3 protein. Of about 650,000 distinct CDR3 sequences in the sample, around 32% were seen once. Study conclusions and caveats: Estimates based on one million T cells were treated as lower bounds. Greater diversity and more naive CD4+ cells were seen in long-lived donors than in aged donors. The unsorted PBMCs prevented any conclusive comparison of naive versus antigen-experienced cells.

Germline values: CDR1 SQVTM, CDR2 ANQGSEA. The CDR3 length is 14 residues. The chain couples TRBV29-1 to TRBJ2-7; D unclear. The sample comprised blood. The sequence came from a woman of 80 years or more in good health. CDR3 sequence: CSVATGPAIYERYF. The CDR3 bases are TGCAGCGTCGCAACCGGGCCAGCCATCTACGAGCGGTACTTC.